This TCR beta chain was recorded in a study of OX40 agonist ivuxolimab in advanced cancers. The repertoire was sequenced with immunoSEQ multiplex PCR; TCRdb's copy has only in-frame clones and lacks some. Altogether around 80,000 clones are present, approximately 89% being singletons, with the ten largest covering about 0.2%. CDR1 and CDR2 from the germline V gene are SGHTA and FQGTGA. The CDR3 totals 14 residues. Unmatched junction bases numbered 8, after V lost 5 bases and J lost 6 bases. Sequencing was performed on CD4+ or CD8+ T cells sorted from blood, taken in a trial of the OX40 agonist ivuxolimab. The gene calls are TRBV7-3 and TRBJ2-3, with TRBD1 matching over 7 bases. This sequence originates from an adult with an advanced solid tumor such as melanoma, head and neck, liver or kidney cancer. CDR3 region: CASSQGVPTDTQYF. The CDR3, as DNA: TGTGCCAGCAGCCAGGGGGTCCCAACCGATACGCAGTATTTT.